This entry is about one T cell receptor (beta chain). Its antigen is undetermined. Within the sample, other DNA sequences also encode this same CDR3. The V end was cut by 3 bases, the J end by 7 bases, with 13 bases between. The CDR3 runs 13 residues. The V gene's germline CDR1 is KGHSH and CDR2 LQKENI. Clones were read by immunoSEQ multiplex PCR, and TCRdb kept only the in-frame ones, dropping some. The sample has 2 million to 2.5 million clones; roughly 96% are singletons. The sample originates from a study of shared clonotypes between healthy human individuals. Study-wide results and limits: Represented diversity, genetic and exposure-history alike, was limited by few donors.

This sequence was found in a man aged 18 to 30 in good health. The V call is TRBV18, the J call TRBJ2-7; the D is unclear. Sequencing was done on a sample of naive CD4+ T cells sorted from blood. Subset specified: CD45RA+ positively selected. The CDR3 DNA reads as TGTGCCAGCTCACCGCCACTCCGTCGGGAGCAGTACTTC. Translation gives CASSPPLRREQYF.